This TCR beta chain was retrieved from a study of shared clonotypes between healthy human individuals. Naive CD8 cells comprised CD45RO-negative, CCR7-positively selected cells, excluding terminally differentiated effector memory CD45RA+ cells. The donor population consisted of healthy HIV-negative adults with no recent acute infections or vaccinations. The authors split each subset's genomic DNA evenly across several immunoSEQ plates. On sorted subsets, replicate PCRs used about 0.2 ug DNA, or about 30,000 T cell genomes. This table comes from immunoSEQ multiplex PCR, and its TCRdb copy is limited to in-frame clones, with some not included. The sample records about 2.2 million clones, around 93% being singletons. The CDR3 is 16 residues long. Trimming at V came to 6 bases and at J to 5 bases, leaving 11 bases not matched to a gene. Germline values: CDR1 MNHEY, CDR2 SMNVEV (reference sequence).

The receptor was derived from a man aged 18 to 29 in good health. Some clones in this sample may be carry-over from other donors' samples. The sequenced sample consisted of naive CD8+ T cells from PBMCs. The rearrangement links TRBV27 to TRBJ1-1, with 11 bases fitting TRBD1. The CDR3 spells CASSPVRDRGITEAFF. In DNA form, the CDR3 reads TGTGCCAGCAGCCCGGTACGGGACAGGGGGATTACTGAAGCTTTCTTT.